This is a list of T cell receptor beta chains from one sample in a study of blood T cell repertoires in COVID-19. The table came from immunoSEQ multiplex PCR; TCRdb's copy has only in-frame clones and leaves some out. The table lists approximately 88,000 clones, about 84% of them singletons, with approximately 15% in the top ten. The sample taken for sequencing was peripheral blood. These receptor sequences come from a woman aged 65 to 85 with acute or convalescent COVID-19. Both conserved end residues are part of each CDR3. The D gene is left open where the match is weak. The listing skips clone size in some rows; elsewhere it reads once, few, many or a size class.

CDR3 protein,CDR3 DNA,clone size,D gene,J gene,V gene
CASSPSGRGTQETQYF,TGTGCCAGCTCACCCTCCGGCAGGGGGACCCAAGAGACCCAGTACTTC,-,TRBD1,TRBJ2-5,TRBV18
CASKILAGGPNEQFF,TGTGCCAGCAAAATCCTAGCGGGAGGGCCCAATGAGCAGTTCTTC,-,TRBD2,TRBJ2-1,TRBV7-9
CASSQTGATDSPLHF,TGTGCCAGCAGCCAGACAGGGGCAACAGATTCACCCCTCCACTTT,-,TRBD1,TRBJ1-6,TRBV9
CASSLPRGRGETNYGYTF,TGTGCCAGCAGCTTACCCCGGGGCAGGGGGGAGACTAACTATGGCTACACCTTC,-,TRBD1,TRBJ1-2,TRBV7-6
CASSDRVNNEQFF,TGCGCCAGCAGTGACAGGGTAAACAATGAGCAGTTCTTC,-,TRBD1,TRBJ2-1,TRBV5-1
CASTSGQGTNYGYTF,TGTGCCAGCACCTCAGGACAGGGGACTAACTATGGCTACACCTTC,-,TRBD1,TRBJ1-2,TRBV7-2
CASSPPLRAGGVNEQFF,TGTGCCAGCTCACCACCCCTCCGAGCGGGGGGGGTAAATGAGCAGTTCTTC,-,TRBD2,TRBJ2-1,TRBV18
CASRQGAQTNEKLFF,TGTGCCAGCAGACAGGGGGCGCAAACTAATGAAAAACTGTTTTTT,-,TRBD1,TRBJ1-4,TRBV6-5
CASSLGGTGETQYF,TGTGCCAGCAGCTTGGGGGGGACAGGGGAGACCCAGTACTTC,-,TRBD1,TRBJ2-5,TRBV7-2
CASTLTAYNEQFF,TGTGCCAGCACCCTAACAGCTTACAATGAGCAGTTCTTC,once,-,TRBJ2-1,TRBV12-3/TRBV12-4
CASSEGSGYNEQFF,TGTGCCAGCAGTGAAGGGTCCGGGTACAATGAGCAGTTCTTC,few,-,TRBJ2-1,TRBV6-1
CASSEARRQGALGGYTF,TGTGCCAGCAGTGAAGCCCGCCGACAGGGGGCTCTGGGGGGCTACACCTTC,-,TRBD1,TRBJ1-2,TRBV6-1
CASSTRETQYF,TGTGCCAGCAGCACTAGGGAGACCCAGTACTTC,once,-,TRBJ2-5,TRBV7-9
CASSSNRGQGYNQPQHF,TGTGCCAGCAGTTCCAACCGGGGACAGGGATACAATCAGCCCCAGCATTTT,-,TRBD1,TRBJ1-5,TRBV6-2/TRBV6-3
CASSQDYDRGSMNTEAFF,TGTGCCAGCAGCCAAGATTATGACAGGGGGAGCATGAACACTGAAGCTTTCTTT,once,TRBD1,TRBJ1-1,TRBV3-1/TRBV3-2
CSVQENYGYTF,TGCAGCGTCCAGGAAAACTATGGCTACACCTTC,-,-,TRBJ1-2,TRBV29-1
CAISDFEARGDNSPLHF,TGTGCCATCAGTGATTTCGAAGCTCGCGGGGATAATTCACCCCTCCACTTT,-,-,TRBJ1-6,TRBV10-3